These 18 T cell receptor beta chains were sequenced from one sample in a study of T-cell memory formation after mild COVID-19 (dated by TCRdb to 2020 to 2022). The library was made by 5' RACE. TCRdb lists the instrument as Illumina NovaSeq 6000. In TCRdb, the public reads were trimmed at Q25 with fastp and aligned with MiXCR, with productive beta chains retained. Here each entry gathers all rows of one CDR3 protein and keeps the most common genes and DNA. The sample data list approximately 260,000 distinct CDR3 sequences, and about 20% of these were observed just once. The ten top clones hold about 23% of the sample. The sequenced sample consisted of PBMCs or a T cell subset sorted from them (not recorded which). The receptors come from a man between 18 and 29 years old who had mild COVID-19 (a few samples of this study predate the infection). The sample titles of this study are shuffled in the database, so cell type and time point are left out; the donor was told from shared clones.

The chain employs TRBV4-3 and TRBJ1-2; 8 bases match TRBD1. Germline CDR1 LGHNA, CDR2 YSLEER. The CDR3 consists of 13 residues. Trimming removed 5 bases from V and 6 bases from J; junction bases left unmatched: 5. CDR3 sequence (DNA): TGCGCCAGCAGCTCCCGGACAGGGAATGGCTACACCTTC. Its protein is CASSSRTGNGYTF.

This clonotype was detected many times. This chain connects TRBV9 to TRBJ1-1, with a possible D match to TRBD1 (6 bases). Germline CDR1 SGDLS, CDR2 YYNGEE. V lost 3 bases and J 2 bases, leaving 11 bases between the germline ends. The CDR3 is 14 amino acids. Here the CDR3 reads CASSAGGGNTEAFF. The DNA for the CDR3 is TGTGCCAGCAGCGCGGGGGGCGGAAACACTGAAGCTTTCTTT.

The V call is TRBV9, the J call TRBJ2-6; 7 nucleotides match TRBD1. The CDR3 length is 17 residues. The V segment lost 3 bases and the J segment 0 bases; nucleotides outside the gene matches: 6. In germline, CDR1 is SGDLS, CDR2 YYNGEE. CDR3 sequence reads: CASSGGTVISGANVLTF. The CDR3 DNA reads as TGTGCCAGCAGCGGAGGGACAGTTATCTCTGGGGCCAACGTCCTGACTTTC. Full variable domain (missing parts from reference TRBV9 and TRBJ2-6): DSGVTQTPKHLITATGQRVTLRCSPRSGDLSVYWYQQSLDQGLQFLIQYYNGEERAKGNILERFSAQQFPDLHSELNLSSLELGDSALYFCASSGGTVISGANVLTFGAGSRLTVL.

The chain combines TRBV29-1 with TRBJ2-7; D could derive from TRBD1 or TRBD2 (5 bases each). Germline-derived CDR1 and CDR2 are SQVTM and ANQGSEA. CDR3 length: 12 residues. The V end lost 5 bases, the J end lost 4 bases, and 12 bases lay between the germline ends. CDR3 region: CSVNQGDYEQYF. CDR3 nucleotides: TGCAGCGTTAATCAGGGAGATTACGAGCAGTACTTC.

The chain employs TRBV4-3 and TRBJ2-3, with 15 bases lining up with TRBD2. The V and J ends lost 3 bases and 9 bases, in that order; junction bases with no gene match: 7. Per germline, CDR1 LGHNA and CDR2 YSLEER. The CDR3 runs 16 residues. CDR3 protein: CASSQGTSGGSWTQYF. CDR3 nucleotide sequence: TGCGCCAGCAGCCAGGGGACTAGCGGGGGGAGTTGGACGCAGTATTTT.

This clonotype was counted at least ten times. The CDR3 protein is CSAGPGAWETQYF. CDR3 in DNA: TGCAGTGCCGGGCCGGGGGCCTGGGAGACCCAGTACTTC. V gene TRBV20-1 combines with J gene TRBJ2-5; the D gene could be TRBD1 or TRBD2 (6 bases each). The V and J ends lost 6 bases and 5 bases respectively, with 16 bases between them. The CDR3 has 13 residues. Germline V gene data show CDR1 as DFQATT and CDR2 as SNEGSKA (reference sequence).

This clonotype was counted only a few times. The genes are TRBV6-2 or TRBV6-3 and TRBJ2-1, with 8 bases fitting TRBD2. The J segment lost 4 bases and the V segment lost 2 bases, leaving 10 bases of the junction unmatched. The V gene's germline CDR1 is MNHEY and CDR2 SVGEGT. The CDR3 is 17 residues long. The CDR3 loop reads CASSYLLLSGGYNEQFF. The DNA of the CDR3 is TGTGCCAGCAGTTACCTCCTCCTAAGCGGGGGATACAATGAGCAGTTCTTC.

V and J are TRBV7-9 and TRBJ2-3; TRBD2 might be the D (7 bases). Germline V gives CDR1 SEHNR, CDR2 FQNEAQ (reference sequence). The CDR3 is 15 residues long. Deletions cut 7 bases from V and 0 bases from J, with 14 bases between. CDR3 nucleotide sequence: TGTGCCAGCAACATCGGGGGGCCTAGCACAGATACGCAGTATTTT. It is translated as CASNIGGPSTDTQYF.

The rearrangement links TRBV2 to TRBJ2-1; 12 nucleotides align to TRBD1. V was clipped by 6 bases and J by 3 bases; unmatched bases: 6. Germline values: CDR1 SNHLY, CDR2 FYNNEI. The CDR3 is made up of 16 amino acids. The CDR3 sequence: CASRPGQGAHYNEQFF. As DNA, the CDR3 is TGTGCCAGCAGGCCGGGACAGGGGGCTCACTACAATGAGCAGTTCTTC. Filled out from reference TRBV2 and TRBJ2-1, the complete variable domain reads EPEVTQTPSHQVTQMGQEVILRCVPISNHLYFYWYRQILGQKVEFLVSFYNNEISEKSEIFDDQFSVERPDGSNFTLKIRSTKLEDSAMYFCASRPGQGAHYNEQFFGPGTRLTVL.

This clonotype was counted ten times or more. CDR3 amino acids: CASSRGYEQYV. Here the CDR3 DNA reads TGTGCCAGCAGCCGGGGTTACGAGCAGTACGTC. This chain joins TRBV12-3 or TRBV12-4 and TRBJ2-7; D perhaps matches TRBD2 (5 bases). The V and J ends lost 6 bases and 4 bases respectively, with 7 bases between them. The CDR3 runs 11 residues.

The rearrangement joins TRBV5-5 to TRBJ2-1; 8 bases are shared with TRBD2. CDR3 length: 15 residues. The germline V gene has CDR1 SGHKS and CDR2 YYEKEE (reference sequence). Trimming removed 4 bases from V and 1 base from J; junction bases left unmatched: 4. The CDR3 coding sequence is TGTGCCAGCAGCCCGGGACTAGTGTCCTACAATGAGCAGTTCTTC. It specifies CASSPGLVSYNEQFF.

V and J are TRBV5-1 and TRBJ1-5, with 7 bases identical to TRBD1. Germline CDR1 and CDR2: SGHRS and YFSETQ. V lost 0 bases to trimming and J lost 3 bases; unmatched junction nucleotides: 3. The CDR3 is 15 residues long. The CDR3 sequence is CASSLGDSPNQPQHF. CDR3 sequence (DNA): TGCGCCAGCAGCTTGGGGGACAGCCCCAATCAGCCCCAGCATTTT.

The rearrangement joins TRBV5-1 to TRBJ2-5; 7 nucleotides agree with TRBD1. CDR1 is SGHRS and CDR2 is YFSETQ in the germline V gene. J gave up 4 bases and V 4 bases, and 7 bases lay outside the gene matches. This CDR3 comprises 14 residues. The CDR3 loop is CASSLRDSGETQYF. The CDR3 DNA is TGCGCCAGCAGCCTAAGGGACAGCGGAGAGACCCAGTACTTC.

The CDR3 spells CASAGGPYEQYV. The CDR3 DNA reads TGTGCCAGCGCGGGCGGGCCCTACGAGCAGTACGTC. The rearrangement joins TRBV6-2 or TRBV6-3 to TRBJ2-7; a weak D match, TRBD2 (5 bases). Germline V gene sequence: CDR1 MNHEY, CDR2 SVGEGT. V lost 8 bases, J lost 2 bases, and 10 bases lay in between. CDR3 size: 12 residues.

This clonotype was counted a few times. This chain joins TRBV5-4 and TRBJ2-6, with 7 nucleotides matching TRBD2. J lost 0 bases, V lost 0 bases, and 6 bases had no gene match. CDR1 and CDR2 from the germline V gene are SGHNT and YYREEE (reference sequence). The CDR3 contains 18 residues. CDR3 bases: TGTGCCAGCAGCTTGGAGCGGGGTCCCCTCTCTGGGGCCAACGTCCTGACTTTC. Its protein product is CASSLERGPLSGANVLTF.

The chain links TRBV4-1 to TRBJ2-4; D is perhaps TRBD2 (6 bases). The CDR3 totals 15 residues. V shed 0 bases and J shed 4 bases, with 10 bases lying between them. Germline V lookup: CDR1 MGHRA, CDR2 YSYEKL. This CDR3 reads CASSQDGRDKNIQYF. The CDR3 DNA is TGCGCCAGCAGCCAAGACGGGCGGGATAAAAACATTCAGTACTTC.

The chain joins TRBV12-3 or TRBV12-4 to TRBJ2-5; the D call may be TRBD1 or TRBD2 (5 bases each). Trimming removed 6 bases from V and 4 bases from J, with 18 bases in between. The CDR3 runs to 15 residues. The CDR3 sequence is CASRTGAVGGETQYF. As DNA, the CDR3 is TGTGCCAGCAGGACGGGCGCCGTTGGGGGAGAGACCCAGTACTTC.

The J gene is TRBJ1-1, the V gene TRBV11-1; 7 bases map to TRBD1. This CDR3 comprises 14 residues. The J segment lost 4 bases and the V segment lost 2 bases, leaving 4 bases of the junction unmatched. Germline loops: CDR1 SGHAT, CDR2 FQDESV (reference sequence). The CDR3 nucleotides are TGTGCCAGCAGCTTACTCCGGGACAGCACTGAAGCTTTCTTT. Translation: CASSLLRDSTEAFF.